The 21 T cell receptor beta chains below come from one sample, sequenced in a study of blood T cell repertoires in COVID-19. The repertoire was sequenced with immunoSEQ multiplex PCR; TCRdb's copy has only in-frame clones and lacks some. This table has approximately 490,000 clones, about nine tenths appearing once. Source material: PBMCs or T cells enriched from blood (not recorded which). The origin of the receptors is an older woman who had recovered from COVID-19.

The rearrangement joins TRBV5-1 to TRBJ2-5; 10 bases are shared with TRBD2. This CDR3 spans 15 amino acids. Looked up from germline, CDR1 is SGHRS and CDR2 is YFSETQ. V shed 7 bases and J 4 bases; nucleotides not matched to a gene: 10. The CDR3 coding sequence is TGCGCCAGCGGATTAGCGGGGGGACTCCGAGAGACCCAGTACTTC. This gives the protein CASGLAGGLRETQYF.

V and J are TRBV11-3 and TRBJ2-7; TRBD2 is a possible D gene (5 bases). CDR3 length: 14 amino acids. CDR1 and CDR2 (germline): SGHNT, YENEEA. With 4 bases removed from V and 0 bases from J, the gap between germline ends came to 10 bases. The CDR3 DNA follows: TGTGCCAGCAGCTCGTCCGGGAACTCCTACGAGCAGTACTTC. Translating gives CASSSSGNSYEQYF.

This rearrangement joins TRBV13 to TRBJ2-5; a possible D gene is TRBD1 (6 bases). The V gene lost 3 bases and the J gene lost 3 bases, with 8 bases spanning the gap. The CDR3 length is 13 residues. The germline V gene has CDR1 PRHDT and CDR2 FYEKMQ (reference sequence). CDR3 region: CASSLYREETQYF. CDR3 nucleotide sequence: TGTGCCAGCAGCTTGTACAGGGAAGAGACCCAGTACTTC.

V gene TRBV5-4 combines with J gene TRBJ2-2; 9 nucleotides line up with TRBD1. Germline V lookup: CDR1 SGHNT, CDR2 YYREEE (reference sequence). The J segment lost 2 bases and the V segment lost 4 bases, leaving 3 bases of the junction unmatched. The CDR3 covers 15 residues. CDR3 sequence (DNA): TGTGCCAGCAGCATACAGGGGGCTAACACCGGGGAGCTGTTTTTT. Protein product: CASSIQGANTGELFF.

The V and J genes are TRBV3-1 (or the pseudogene TRBV3-2) and TRBJ1-4; possibly TRBD1 for D (5 bases). The V gene lost 1 base and the J gene lost 6 bases, with 9 bases spanning the gap. The germline gives CDR1 LGHDT, CDR2 YNNKEL (reference sequence). The CDR3 sequence is 14 residues long. The CDR3 bases are TGTGCCAGCAGCCAAGGGGGGGGAGATGAAAAACTGTTTTTT. Its translation is CASSQGGGDEKLFF.

This clone was counted between two and nine times. The chain has TRBV6-1 and TRBJ1-3; D call uncertain. CDR1 and CDR2 from the germline V gene are MNHNS and SASEGT. This CDR3 contains 12 residues. The V end was cut by 2 bases, the J end by 5 bases, with 4 bases between. The CDR3 region is CASSEQRNTIYF. The CDR3 DNA is TGTGCCAGCAGTGAACAGAGAAACACCATATATTTT.

V is TRBV4-1 and J is TRBJ1-2, with D hard to call. V shed 2 bases and J shed 3 bases, with 13 bases lying between them. Germline-derived CDR1 and CDR2 are MGHRA and YSYEKL. The CDR3 is made up of 15 amino acids. CDR3 region: CASSQSPDAYYGYTF. CDR3 coding DNA: TGCGCCAGCAGCCAAAGCCCCGATGCCTACTATGGCTACACCTTC.

The V and J genes are TRBV6-6 and TRBJ2-2; TRBD1 is a possible D gene (6 bases). The CDR3 is 14 amino acids. Germline V lookup: CDR1 MNHNY, CDR2 SVGAGI (reference sequence). V gave up 9 bases and J gave up 0 bases, with 11 bases separating them. The CDR3 loop is CASNRASNTGELFF. The CDR3 DNA is TGTGCCAGTAACAGGGCTTCGAACACCGGGGAGCTGTTTTTT.

The rearrangement uses TRBV12-5 and TRBJ2-5, with no clear D. Germline CDR1 and CDR2: LGHNT and FRNRAP. Trimming shortened V by 1 base and J by 0 bases, and 6 bases separated the two germline ends. The CDR3 covers 14 residues. This chain's CDR3 is CASGLGQDQETQYF. The CDR3 bases are TGTGCTAGTGGTTTGGGGCAGGACCAAGAGACCCAGTACTTC. Filled out from reference TRBV12-5 and TRBJ2-5, the complete variable domain reads DARVTQTPRHKVTEMGQEVTMRCQPILGHNTVFWYRQTMMQGLELLAYFRNRAPLDDSGMPKDRFSAEMPDATLATLKIQPSEPRDSAVYFCASGLGQDQETQYFGPGTRLLVL.

The chain carries TRBV10-3 and TRBJ1-6, with D hard to call. Germline loops: CDR1 ENHRY, CDR2 SYGVKD. Trimming took 2 bases from V and 3 from J, leaving 8 bases between them. The CDR3 covers 15 residues. The CDR3 spells CAISELPSYNSPLHF. DNA of the CDR3: TGTGCCATCAGTGAGCTACCGAGCTATAATTCACCCCTCCACTTT.

This chain joins TRBV6-4 and TRBJ1-6; 9 nucleotides line up with TRBD1. Germline CDR1 is MRHNA and CDR2 is SNTAGT. The CDR3 has 14 amino acids. V dropped 5 bases and J dropped 13; count of bases not matched to a gene: 9. This chain's CDR3 is CASSIRTGVMPLHF. The CDR3 DNA reads as TGTGCCAGCAGTATCCGGACAGGGGTTATGCCCCTCCACTTT.

CDR3 nucleotide sequence: TGTGCCAGCAAAGACAGCGCTTATCAGCCCCAGCATTTT. Translation: CASKDSAYQPQHF. The chain employs TRBV2 and TRBJ1-5; possible D gene TRBD1, 5 bases. Germline CDR1 SNHLY, CDR2 FYNNEI. Trimming removed 7 bases from V and 5 bases from J, with 12 bases in between. There are 13 residues in the CDR3.

As concerns this clone: The same CDR3 arises from other DNA sequences in this sample as well. V is TRBV4-1 and J is TRBJ2-1, with D perhaps matching TRBD2 (7 bases). Germline V gene lookup returns CDR1 MGHRA and CDR2 YSYEKL. This CDR3 comprises 15 residues. V lost 2 bases and J lost 4, with 12 bases in between. The CDR3 loop reads CASSQWAGAYNEQFF. DNA of the CDR3: TGCGCCAGCAGCCAATGGGCGGGGGCTTACAATGAGCAGTTCTTC.

This clone showed up just a few times. V and J are TRBV3-1 (or the pseudogene TRBV3-2) and TRBJ1-2; 9 nucleotides agree with TRBD1. The CDR3 length is 13 residues. The V segment lost 9 bases and the J segment 3 bases; nucleotides outside the gene matches: 5. CDR1 is LGHDT, CDR2 YNNKEL, per germline (reference sequence). For the CDR3, the DNA is TGTGCCAGTAGGGACAGGGACGACTATGGCTACACCTTC. As protein: CASRDRDDYGYTF.

The chain uses TRBV7-2 and TRBJ1-5, with a weak D call TRBD1 (5 bases). V dropped 2 bases and J dropped 3 bases, with 11 bases sitting between them. Germline V CDR1 and CDR2: SGHTA, FQGNSA. CDR3 length: 15 residues. DNA for the CDR3: TGTGCCAGCAGCTTATTTGGGGCTAACAATCAGCCCCAGCATTTT. Residues: CASSLFGANNQPQHF.

The chain recombines TRBV24-1 with TRBJ1-2; 8 positions match TRBD1. Germline loops: CDR1 KGHDR, CDR2 SFDVKD. The CDR3 runs 17 residues. Trimming removed 3 bases from V and 4 bases from J; junction bases left unmatched: 12. The CDR3 DNA reads as TGTGCCACCAGTGATATCCGTAGGACAGGGATCAGCTATGGCTACACCTTC. Protein: CATSDIRRTGISYGYTF.

The chain carries TRBV12-3 or TRBV12-4 and TRBJ2-7; 12 bases line up with TRBD2. CDR3 length: 13 amino acids. V was clipped by 7 bases and J by 3 bases; unmatched bases: 1. In nucleotides, the CDR3 is TGTGCCAGCACTAGCGGGGGGGACTACGAGCAGTACTTC. Its protein is CASTSGGDYEQYF.

The chain joins TRBV10-3 to TRBJ2-7; 10 nucleotides match TRBD2. The trim removed 4 bases at V and 7 bases at J, leaving 4 bases unmatched. CDR3 length: 13 residues. Per germline, CDR1 ENHRY and CDR2 SYGVKD. The CDR3 region has the DNA TGTGCCATCAGTGCTAGCGGGGGAGGTGAGCAGTACGTC. Protein product: CAISASGGGEQYV.

The chain employs TRBV19 and TRBJ2-6; weak D call: TRBD2 (6 bases). This CDR3 spans 17 amino acids. CDR1 and CDR2 (germline): LNHDA, SQIVND (reference sequence). Trimming shortened V by 7 bases and J by 0 bases, and 16 bases separated the two germline ends. CDR3 sequence: CASMSGSGASGANVLTF. In nucleotides, the CDR3 is TGTGCCAGTATGTCAGGGTCGGGAGCCTCTGGGGCCAACGTCCTGACTTTC.

The count of this clone is one. The rearrangement uses TRBV7-2 and TRBJ2-1, with 13 positions matching TRBD2. The V and J ends lost 4 bases and 4 bases, in that order; junction bases with no gene match: 4. The CDR3 contains 16 residues. The germline gives CDR1 SGHTA, CDR2 FQGNSA. For the CDR3, the DNA is TGTGCCAGCAGCTGGACTAGCGGGGGTACTTACAATGAGCAGTTCTTC. It codes for CASSWTSGGTYNEQFF.

The chain uses TRBV18 and TRBJ1-6; D call uncertain. Trimming cost V 2 bases and J 7 bases, with 9 bases left between them. Germline CDR1 reads KGHSH; CDR2 reads LQKENI. This CDR3 is built from 14 residues. Written as DNA, the CDR3 is TGTGCCAGCTCACCAACAGAGATCAATTCACCCCTCCACTTT. Translating it yields CASSPTEINSPLHF.